This T cell receptor (beta chain) was recovered during a study of beta chain features in type 1 diabetes. Central memory, naive, regulatory and stem cell-like memory CD4+ cells were sorted by CD45RO/CCR7/CD25/CD127/CD95/CD27. Findings and limits, study-wide: A closer apparent resemblance between naive, central memory and Treg TCRB repertoires was seen in patients than in healthy donors. Shorter templates may be favored by PCR, equally so in patients and controls.

Every bit of the isolated RNA underwent reverse transcription, so sequencing read expressed TCRB transcripts. Mean read depth for naive, central memory and regulatory T cell samples was several million reads. Measured with immunoSEQ multiplex PCR; TCRdb has only the in-frame clones, and not every one. Here the sample spans 130,000 to 150,000 clones, roughly a tenth being singletons. The CDR3 covers 14 residues. Germline values: CDR1 SNHLY, CDR2 FYNNEI. Trimming at V came to 3 bases and at J to 1 base, leaving 1 base not matched to a gene. This clone was recorded a few times. What it binds is not known. Other DNA sequences within the sample encode an identical CDR3.

The clonotype was recovered from a man between 18 and 35 years old in good health. The chain carries TRBV2 and TRBJ2-3; 7 positions agree with TRBD2. The specimen sequenced was central memory CD4+ T cells from blood. This chain's CDR3 is CASSEGGGTDTQYF. The DNA of the CDR3 is TGTGCCAGCAGTGAGGGGGGGGGCACAGATACGCAGTATTTT.